This TCR beta chain was captured by sequencing in a study of OX40 agonist ivuxolimab in advanced cancers. About the research overall: Dose-escalation subjects each had hepatocellular carcinoma, melanoma, renal cell or head and neck cancer. Cohort: about 80% men, mean age around 55, aged about 20 to 85. Study-wide points: CD8+ T cells showed, on average, more clonal expansion than CD4+ cells.

Using immunoSEQ multiplex PCR, the repertoire was profiled, and TCRdb retains in-frame clones only, with some absent. The sample includes tens of thousands of clones, about 88% of them seen just once. Systemic immunosuppression or a history of autoimmune disease excluded patients. As concerns this clone: The antigen remains undetermined.

The TCR was taken from an adult with an advanced solid tumor such as melanoma, head and neck, liver or kidney cancer. Source: CD4+ or CD8+ T cells sorted from blood, taken in a trial of the OX40 agonist ivuxolimab.

This CDR3 reads CASSLGASGNQDTQYF. The CDR3 DNA reads TGCGCCAGCAGCTTAGGAGCTAGCGGGAATCAAGATACGCAGTATTTT. This chain joins TRBV5-1 and TRBJ2-3; 9 nucleotides agree with TRBD2. There are 16 residues in the CDR3. V was clipped by 2 bases and J by 5 bases; unmatched bases: 9. CDR1 and CDR2 (germline): SGHRS, YFSETQ.